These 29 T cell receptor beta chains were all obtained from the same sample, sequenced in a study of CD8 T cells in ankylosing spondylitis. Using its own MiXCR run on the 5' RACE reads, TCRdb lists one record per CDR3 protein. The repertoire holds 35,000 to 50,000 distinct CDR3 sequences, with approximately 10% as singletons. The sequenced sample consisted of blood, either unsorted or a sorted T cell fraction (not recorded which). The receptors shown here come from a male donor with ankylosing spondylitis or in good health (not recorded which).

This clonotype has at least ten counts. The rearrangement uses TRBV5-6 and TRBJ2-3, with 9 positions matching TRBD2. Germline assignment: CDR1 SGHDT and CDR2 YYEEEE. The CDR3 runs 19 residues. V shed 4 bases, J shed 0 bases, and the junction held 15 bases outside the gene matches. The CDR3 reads CASSVQIPGLALSTDTQYF. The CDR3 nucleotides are TGTGCCAGCAGCGTCCAGATACCGGGACTAGCCCTAAGCACAGATACGCAGTATTTT.

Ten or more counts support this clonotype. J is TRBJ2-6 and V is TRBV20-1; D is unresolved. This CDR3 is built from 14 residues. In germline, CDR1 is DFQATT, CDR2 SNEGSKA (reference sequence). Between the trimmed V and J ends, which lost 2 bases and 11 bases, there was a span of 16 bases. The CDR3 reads CSARLPWQRDVLTF. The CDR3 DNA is TGCAGTGCTAGACTTCCCTGGCAGCGCGACGTCCTGACTTTC.

This CDR3 is CASSPLAGKDTGELFF. For the CDR3, the DNA is TGTGCCAGCAGCCCGTTAGCGGGAAAGGACACCGGGGAGCTGTTTTTT. The rearrangement uses TRBV14 and TRBJ2-2; 8 bases are a match to TRBD2. The CDR3 is 16 residues long. Germline V gene lookup returns CDR1 SGHDN and CDR2 FVKESK. V lost 4 bases, J lost 3 bases, and 7 bases stayed unmatched. Drawing the rest from reference TRBV14 and TRBJ2-2, the complete variable domain is EAGVTQFPSHSVIEKGQTVTLRCDPISGHDNLYWYRRVMGKEIKFLLHFVKESKQDESGMPNNRFLAERTGGTYSTLKVQPAELEDSGVYFCASSPLAGKDTGELFFGEGSRLTVL.

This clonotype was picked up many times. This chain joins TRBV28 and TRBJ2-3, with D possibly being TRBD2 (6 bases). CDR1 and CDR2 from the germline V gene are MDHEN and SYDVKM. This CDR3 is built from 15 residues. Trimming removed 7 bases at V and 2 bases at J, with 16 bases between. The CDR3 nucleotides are TGTGCCAGCATTCGTAGCGGCCAGTACACAGATACGCAGTATTTT. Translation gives CASIRSGQYTDTQYF.

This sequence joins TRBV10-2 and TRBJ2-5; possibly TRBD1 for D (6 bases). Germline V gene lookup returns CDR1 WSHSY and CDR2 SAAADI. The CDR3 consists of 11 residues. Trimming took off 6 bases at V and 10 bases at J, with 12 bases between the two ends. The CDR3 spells CASRDSAIQYF. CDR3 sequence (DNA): TGCGCCAGCAGGGACAGCGCAATCCAGTACTTC.

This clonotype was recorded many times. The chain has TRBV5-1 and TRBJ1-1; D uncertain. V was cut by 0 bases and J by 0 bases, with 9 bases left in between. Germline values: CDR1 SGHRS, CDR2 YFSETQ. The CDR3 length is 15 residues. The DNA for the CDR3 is TGCGCCAGCAGCTTGGGCAGGCAGATGAACACTGAAGCTTTCTTT. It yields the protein CASSLGRQMNTEAFF.

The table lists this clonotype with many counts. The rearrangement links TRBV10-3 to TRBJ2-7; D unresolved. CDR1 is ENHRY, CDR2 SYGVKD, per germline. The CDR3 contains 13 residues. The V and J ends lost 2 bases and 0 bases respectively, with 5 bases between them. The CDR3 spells CAISEGISYEQYF. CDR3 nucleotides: TGTGCCATCAGTGAGGGCATCTCCTACGAGCAGTACTTC.

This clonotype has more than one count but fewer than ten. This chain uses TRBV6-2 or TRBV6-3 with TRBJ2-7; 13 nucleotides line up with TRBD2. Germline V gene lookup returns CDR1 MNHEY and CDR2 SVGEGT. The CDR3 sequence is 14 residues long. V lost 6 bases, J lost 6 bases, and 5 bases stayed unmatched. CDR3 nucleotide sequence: TGTGCCAGCAGGAGACTAGCGGGAGGCGGCGAGCAGTACTTC. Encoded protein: CASRRLAGGGEQYF.

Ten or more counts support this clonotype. CDR3 nucleotides: TGTGCCAGCAGCTCCCGGGACGGATACACCGGGGAGCTGTTTTTT. Amino acid sequence: CASSSRDGYTGELFF. The J gene is TRBJ2-2, the V gene TRBV11-2; D may be TRBD1 or TRBD2 (5 bases each). Per the germline V gene, CDR1 is SGHAT and CDR2 is FQNNGV. The CDR3 spans 15 residues. Trimming removed 4 bases at V and 3 bases at J, with 12 bases between. Full variable domain (remainder filled in from reference TRBV11-2 and TRBJ2-2): EAGVAQSPRYKIIEKRQSVAFWCNPISGHATLYWYQQILGQGPKLLIQFQNNGVVDDSQLPKDRFSAERLKGVDSTLKIQPAKLEDSAVYLCASSSRDGYTGELFFGEGSRLTVL.

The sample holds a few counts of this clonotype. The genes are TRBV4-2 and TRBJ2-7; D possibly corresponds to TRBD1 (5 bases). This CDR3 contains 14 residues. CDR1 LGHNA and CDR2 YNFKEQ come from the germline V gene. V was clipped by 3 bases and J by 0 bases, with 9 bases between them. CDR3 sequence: CASSQGRLSYEQYF. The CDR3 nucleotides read TGTGCCAGCAGCCAGGGGCGTCTCTCCTACGAGCAGTACTTC.

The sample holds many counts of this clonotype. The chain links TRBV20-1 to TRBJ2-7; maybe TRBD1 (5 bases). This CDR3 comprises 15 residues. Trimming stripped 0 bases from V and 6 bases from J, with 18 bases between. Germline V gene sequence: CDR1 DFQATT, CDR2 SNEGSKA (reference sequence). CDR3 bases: TGCAGTGCTAGAGACCCCCGGACACCCTCGGGCGAGCAGTACTTC. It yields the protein CSARDPRTPSGEQYF.

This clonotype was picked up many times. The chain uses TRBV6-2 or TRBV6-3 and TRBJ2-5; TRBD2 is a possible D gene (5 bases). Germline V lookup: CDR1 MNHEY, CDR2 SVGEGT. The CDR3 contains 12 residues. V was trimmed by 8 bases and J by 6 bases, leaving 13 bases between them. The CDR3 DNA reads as TGTGCCAGCGGGAGCTGGGAACAGACCCAGTACTTC. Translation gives CASGSWEQTQYF.

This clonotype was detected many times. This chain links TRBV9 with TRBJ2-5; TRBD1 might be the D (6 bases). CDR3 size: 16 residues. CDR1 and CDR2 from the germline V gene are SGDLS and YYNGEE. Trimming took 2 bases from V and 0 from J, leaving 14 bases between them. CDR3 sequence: CASSVGTSVHQETQYF. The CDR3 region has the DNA TGTGCCAGCAGCGTGGGGACATCGGTACACCAAGAGACCCAGTACTTC. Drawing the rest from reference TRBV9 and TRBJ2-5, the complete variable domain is DSGVTQTPKHLITATGQRVTLRCSPRSGDLSVYWYQQSLDQGLQFLIQYYNGEERAKGNILERFSAQQFPDLHSELNLSSLELGDSALYFCASSVGTSVHQETQYFGPGTRLLVL.

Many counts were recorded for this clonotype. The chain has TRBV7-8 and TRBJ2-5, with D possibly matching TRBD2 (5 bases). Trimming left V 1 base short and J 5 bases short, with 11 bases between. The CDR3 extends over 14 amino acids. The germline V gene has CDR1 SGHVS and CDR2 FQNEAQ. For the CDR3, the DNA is TGTGCCAGCAGCTTAGGGACCCGAGGGGAGACCCAGTACTTC. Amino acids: CASSLGTRGETQYF. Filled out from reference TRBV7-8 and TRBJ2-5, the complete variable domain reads GAGVSQSPRYKVAKRGQDVALRCDPISGHVSLFWYQQALGQGPEFLTYFQNEAQLDKSGLPSDRFFAERPEGSVSTLKIQRTQQEDSAVYLCASSLGTRGETQYFGPGTRLLVL.

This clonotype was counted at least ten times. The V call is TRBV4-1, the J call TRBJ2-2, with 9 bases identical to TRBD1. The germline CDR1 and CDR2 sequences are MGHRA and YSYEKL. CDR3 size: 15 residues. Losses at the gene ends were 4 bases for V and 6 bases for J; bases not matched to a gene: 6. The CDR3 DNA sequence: TGCGCCAGCAGCCGCCGGGACAGGGAAGCCGGGGAGCTGTTTTTT. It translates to CASSRRDREAGELFF.

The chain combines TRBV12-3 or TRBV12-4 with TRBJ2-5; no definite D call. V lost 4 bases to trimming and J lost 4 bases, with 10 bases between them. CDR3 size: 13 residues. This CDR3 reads CASSSSNGETQYF. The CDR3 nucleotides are TGTGCCAGCAGTTCCTCGAACGGAGAGACCCAGTACTTC.

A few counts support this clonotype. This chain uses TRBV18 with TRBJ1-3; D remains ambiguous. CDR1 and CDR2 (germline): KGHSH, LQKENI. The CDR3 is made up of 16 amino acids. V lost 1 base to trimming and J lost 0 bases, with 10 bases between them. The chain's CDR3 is CASSPLDVYSGNTIYF. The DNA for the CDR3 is TGTGCCAGCTCACCACTGGACGTCTACTCTGGAAACACCATATATTTT. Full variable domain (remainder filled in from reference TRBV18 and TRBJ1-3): NAGVMQNPRHLVRRRGQEARLRCSPMKGHSHVYWYRQLPEEGLKFMVYLQKENIIDESGMPKERFSAEFPKEGPSILRIQQVVRGDSAAYFCASSPLDVYSGNTIYFGEGSWLTVV.

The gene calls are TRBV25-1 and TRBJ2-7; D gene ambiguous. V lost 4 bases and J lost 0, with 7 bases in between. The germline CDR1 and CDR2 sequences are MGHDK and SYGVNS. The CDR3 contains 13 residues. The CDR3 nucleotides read TGTGCCAGCAGTGGGGCGAACTCCTACGAGCAGTACTTC. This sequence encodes CASSGANSYEQYF.

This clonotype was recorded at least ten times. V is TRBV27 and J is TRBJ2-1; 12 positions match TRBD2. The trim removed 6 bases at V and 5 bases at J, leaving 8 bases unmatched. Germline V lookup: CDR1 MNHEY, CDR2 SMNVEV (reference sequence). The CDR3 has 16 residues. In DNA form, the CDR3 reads TGTGCCAGCAGCACTCGTTGGACTAGCGGGAACAATGAGCAGTTCTTC. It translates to CASSTRWTSGNNEQFF.

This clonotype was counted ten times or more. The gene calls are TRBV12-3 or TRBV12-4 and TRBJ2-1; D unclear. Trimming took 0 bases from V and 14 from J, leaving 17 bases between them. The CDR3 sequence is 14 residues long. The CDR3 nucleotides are TGTGCCAGCAGTTTAGCTGATACCGGGCTCCCCGAGTTCTTC. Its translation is CASSLADTGLPEFF.

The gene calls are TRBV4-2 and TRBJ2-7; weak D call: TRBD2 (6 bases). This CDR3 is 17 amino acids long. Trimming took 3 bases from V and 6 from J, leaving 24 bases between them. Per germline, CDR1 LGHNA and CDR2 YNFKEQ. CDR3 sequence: CASSQVPWRDPTLEQYF. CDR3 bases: TGTGCCAGCAGCCAGGTTCCGTGGAGGGACCCAACCCTCGAGCAGTACTTC.

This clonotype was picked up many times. CDR3 sequence (DNA): TGTGCCAGCAGCTTTTTGGGGCCAGGGAACACTGAAGCTTTCTTT. It codes for CASSFLGPGNTEAFF. The gene calls are TRBV11-2 and TRBJ1-1; tentatively, D is TRBD1 (5 bases). The V end lost 3 bases, the J end lost 1 base, and 12 bases lay between the germline ends. Per the germline V gene, CDR1 is SGHAT and CDR2 is FQNNGV. This CDR3 is built from 15 residues. Supplemented by reference TRBV11-2 and TRBJ1-1, the full variable domain reads EAGVAQSPRYKIIEKRQSVAFWCNPISGHATLYWYQQILGQGPKLLIQFQNNGVVDDSQLPKDRFSAERLKGVDSTLKIQPAKLEDSAVYLCASSFLGPGNTEAFFGQGTRLTVV.

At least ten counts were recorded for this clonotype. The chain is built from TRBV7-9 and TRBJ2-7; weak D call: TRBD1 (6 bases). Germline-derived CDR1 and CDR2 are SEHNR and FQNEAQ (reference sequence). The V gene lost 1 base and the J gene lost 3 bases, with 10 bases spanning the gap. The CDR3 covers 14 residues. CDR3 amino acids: CASSLVGTSYEQYF. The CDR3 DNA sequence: TGTGCCAGCAGCTTAGTCGGGACAAGCTACGAGCAGTACTTC. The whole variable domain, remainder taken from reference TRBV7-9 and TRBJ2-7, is DTGVSQNPRHKITKRGQNVTFRCDPISEHNRLYWYRQTLGQGPEFLTYFQNEAQLEKSRLLSDRFSAERPKGSFSTLEIQRTEQGDSAMYLCASSLVGTSYEQYFGPGTRLTVT.

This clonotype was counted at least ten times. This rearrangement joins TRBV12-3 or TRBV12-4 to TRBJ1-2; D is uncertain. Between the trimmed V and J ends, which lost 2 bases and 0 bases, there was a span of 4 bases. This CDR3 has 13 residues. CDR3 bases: TGTGCCAGCAGTTTAATCCCTAACTATGGCTACACCTTC. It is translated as CASSLIPNYGYTF.

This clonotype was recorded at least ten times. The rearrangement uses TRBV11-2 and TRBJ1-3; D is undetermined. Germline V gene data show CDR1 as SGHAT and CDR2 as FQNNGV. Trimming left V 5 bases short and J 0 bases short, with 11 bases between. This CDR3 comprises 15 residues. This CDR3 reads CASSPSGVSGNTIYF. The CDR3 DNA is TGTGCCAGCAGCCCGTCCGGGGTCTCTGGAAACACCATATATTTT.

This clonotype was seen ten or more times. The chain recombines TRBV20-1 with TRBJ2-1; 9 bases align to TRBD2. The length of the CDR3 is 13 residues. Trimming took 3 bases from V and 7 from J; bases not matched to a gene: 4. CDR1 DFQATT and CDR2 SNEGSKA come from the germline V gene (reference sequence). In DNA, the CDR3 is TGCAGTGCTAGTCTAGCGGGGTTAAATGAGCAGTTCTTC. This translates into CSASLAGLNEQFF.

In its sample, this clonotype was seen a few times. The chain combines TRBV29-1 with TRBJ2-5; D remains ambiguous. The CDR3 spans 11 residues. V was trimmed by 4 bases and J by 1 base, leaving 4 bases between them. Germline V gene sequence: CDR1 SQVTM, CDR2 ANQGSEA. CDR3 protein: CSVAGQETQYF. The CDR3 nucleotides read TGCAGCGTTGCCGGCCAAGAGACCCAGTACTTC.

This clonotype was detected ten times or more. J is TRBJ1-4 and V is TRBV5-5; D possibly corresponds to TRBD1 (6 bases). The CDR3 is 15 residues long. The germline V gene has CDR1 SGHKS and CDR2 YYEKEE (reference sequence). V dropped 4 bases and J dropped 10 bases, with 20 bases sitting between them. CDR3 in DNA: TGTGCCAGCAGCCCCCTCGCTCGAGGACAGAGAAAACTGTTTTTT. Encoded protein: CASSPLARGQRKLFF.

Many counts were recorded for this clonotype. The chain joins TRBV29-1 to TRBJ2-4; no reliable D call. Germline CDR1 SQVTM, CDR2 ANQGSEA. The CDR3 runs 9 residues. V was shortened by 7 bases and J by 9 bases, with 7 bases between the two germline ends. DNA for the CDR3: TGCAGCGCTAATTTCATTCAGTACTTC. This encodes CSANFIQYF.